The source of this T cell receptor (beta chain) is a study of early T cells in non-severe SARS-CoV-2 infection (dated by TCRdb to the early 2020s). With regard to the full study: Because TCR sequencing relied on bulk RNA taken from unsorted whole blood, pairing of alpha and beta chains was not possible.

Set within a cohort of healthcare workers in London, UK, this nested case-control study involved weekly PCR testing of nasopharyngeal swabs along with blood sampling. Healthcare workers were recruited between 23 and 31 March 2020, during the week of the UK lockdown, and were followed weekly for up to roughly 15 weeks. This clonotype was seen ten or more times. The antigen it recognizes is unknown. No much larger clone exists at a distance of one base, and base qualities are not known. The protocol used for the library was 5' RACE. TCRdb names NextSeq 500 as the instrument used. The TCR library protocol attached unique molecular identifiers to individual cDNA molecules to correct for sequencing error and PCR bias. Both TCR alpha and beta chains were sequenced, and tight co-correlation was observed between alpha and beta sequence abundances in each sample. As for how the authors treated the data: V gene, J gene and CDR3 annotation of TCR sequences was performed with Decombinator V4. Expanded TCRs were defined as changing significantly between any two time points under a Poisson model with p below 0.0001. TCR abundances were normalised to the total number of TCRs sequenced per sample and expressed as counts per million. TRAV1-2 paired with TRAJ12, TRAJ20 or TRAJ33 defined MAIT TCRs, while TRAV10 paired with TRAJ18 defined iNKT TCRs. VDJdb, accessed on 1 November 2021, was searched for TCRs annotated for CMV, EBV and SARS-CoV-2, and TCRs annotated for more than one antigen were excluded. The public sequencing data were trimmed at Q25 with fastp and processed into clonotypes with MiXCR by TCRdb, which kept only in-frame beta chains. One record per CDR3 amino acid sequence lists the most common genes and DNA. TCRdb's processing, not the authors', yielded these V and J calls. This sample holds 40,000 or so distinct CDR3 sequences; 5.8% were observed only once. The ten largest clones represent 7.6% of the sample.

Trimming takes 5 bases from V and 2 bases from J, and the germline ends sit 12 bases apart. The germline V gene (reference sequence) yields GTSNPN for CDR1 and SVGIG for CDR2. Its CDR3 holds 13 amino acids, cysteine through phenylalanine. Only CDR3 DNA is held: 39 bases, read in frame from base 1. The full study reports these points: VDJdb matching was skewed toward anti-spike CD8 responses and likely underestimated virus-specific expansions, missing private and CD4 specificities.

The TCR was taken from an adult who was a healthcare worker with PCR-confirmed SARS-CoV-2 infection or an uninfected control (not recorded which). The rearranged chain carries TRBV30 and TRBJ1-1; possibly the D gene is TRBD1, per 5 matching bases. The sample comprised whole blood. The CDR3 protein: CAWWGTLNTEAFF. The base sequence is TGTGCCTGGTGGGGGACTCTCAACACTGAAGCTTTCTTT.